This TCR beta chain was identified during a study of metastatic and nonmetastatic thyroid tumors. Among the patients, none had received any treatment before thyroid surgery. This clone was seen repeatedly, ten times or more. TCRdb re-analyzed the PCR reads through MiXCR. This sample carries fewer than 30,000 clones, 20% to 25% of them seen once, and the ten largest clones take roughly a quarter. V was pared by 2 bases and J by 10 bases, with 15 bases between. CDR3 length: 13 residues. Germline V gene data show CDR1 as SGHRS and CDR2 as YFSETQ. The sequence derives from a male donor with papillary thyroid cancer or a benign thyroid nodule (not recorded which). Some clones in this sample may be carry-over from other donors' samples. The sample consisted of blood. The chain joins TRBV5-1 to TRBJ1-2; D possibly corresponds to TRBD1 (6 bases). CDR3 sequence: CASSFDRTAAYTF. In nucleotides, the CDR3 is TGCGCCAGCAGCTTCGACAGGACAGCGGCCTACACCTTC.